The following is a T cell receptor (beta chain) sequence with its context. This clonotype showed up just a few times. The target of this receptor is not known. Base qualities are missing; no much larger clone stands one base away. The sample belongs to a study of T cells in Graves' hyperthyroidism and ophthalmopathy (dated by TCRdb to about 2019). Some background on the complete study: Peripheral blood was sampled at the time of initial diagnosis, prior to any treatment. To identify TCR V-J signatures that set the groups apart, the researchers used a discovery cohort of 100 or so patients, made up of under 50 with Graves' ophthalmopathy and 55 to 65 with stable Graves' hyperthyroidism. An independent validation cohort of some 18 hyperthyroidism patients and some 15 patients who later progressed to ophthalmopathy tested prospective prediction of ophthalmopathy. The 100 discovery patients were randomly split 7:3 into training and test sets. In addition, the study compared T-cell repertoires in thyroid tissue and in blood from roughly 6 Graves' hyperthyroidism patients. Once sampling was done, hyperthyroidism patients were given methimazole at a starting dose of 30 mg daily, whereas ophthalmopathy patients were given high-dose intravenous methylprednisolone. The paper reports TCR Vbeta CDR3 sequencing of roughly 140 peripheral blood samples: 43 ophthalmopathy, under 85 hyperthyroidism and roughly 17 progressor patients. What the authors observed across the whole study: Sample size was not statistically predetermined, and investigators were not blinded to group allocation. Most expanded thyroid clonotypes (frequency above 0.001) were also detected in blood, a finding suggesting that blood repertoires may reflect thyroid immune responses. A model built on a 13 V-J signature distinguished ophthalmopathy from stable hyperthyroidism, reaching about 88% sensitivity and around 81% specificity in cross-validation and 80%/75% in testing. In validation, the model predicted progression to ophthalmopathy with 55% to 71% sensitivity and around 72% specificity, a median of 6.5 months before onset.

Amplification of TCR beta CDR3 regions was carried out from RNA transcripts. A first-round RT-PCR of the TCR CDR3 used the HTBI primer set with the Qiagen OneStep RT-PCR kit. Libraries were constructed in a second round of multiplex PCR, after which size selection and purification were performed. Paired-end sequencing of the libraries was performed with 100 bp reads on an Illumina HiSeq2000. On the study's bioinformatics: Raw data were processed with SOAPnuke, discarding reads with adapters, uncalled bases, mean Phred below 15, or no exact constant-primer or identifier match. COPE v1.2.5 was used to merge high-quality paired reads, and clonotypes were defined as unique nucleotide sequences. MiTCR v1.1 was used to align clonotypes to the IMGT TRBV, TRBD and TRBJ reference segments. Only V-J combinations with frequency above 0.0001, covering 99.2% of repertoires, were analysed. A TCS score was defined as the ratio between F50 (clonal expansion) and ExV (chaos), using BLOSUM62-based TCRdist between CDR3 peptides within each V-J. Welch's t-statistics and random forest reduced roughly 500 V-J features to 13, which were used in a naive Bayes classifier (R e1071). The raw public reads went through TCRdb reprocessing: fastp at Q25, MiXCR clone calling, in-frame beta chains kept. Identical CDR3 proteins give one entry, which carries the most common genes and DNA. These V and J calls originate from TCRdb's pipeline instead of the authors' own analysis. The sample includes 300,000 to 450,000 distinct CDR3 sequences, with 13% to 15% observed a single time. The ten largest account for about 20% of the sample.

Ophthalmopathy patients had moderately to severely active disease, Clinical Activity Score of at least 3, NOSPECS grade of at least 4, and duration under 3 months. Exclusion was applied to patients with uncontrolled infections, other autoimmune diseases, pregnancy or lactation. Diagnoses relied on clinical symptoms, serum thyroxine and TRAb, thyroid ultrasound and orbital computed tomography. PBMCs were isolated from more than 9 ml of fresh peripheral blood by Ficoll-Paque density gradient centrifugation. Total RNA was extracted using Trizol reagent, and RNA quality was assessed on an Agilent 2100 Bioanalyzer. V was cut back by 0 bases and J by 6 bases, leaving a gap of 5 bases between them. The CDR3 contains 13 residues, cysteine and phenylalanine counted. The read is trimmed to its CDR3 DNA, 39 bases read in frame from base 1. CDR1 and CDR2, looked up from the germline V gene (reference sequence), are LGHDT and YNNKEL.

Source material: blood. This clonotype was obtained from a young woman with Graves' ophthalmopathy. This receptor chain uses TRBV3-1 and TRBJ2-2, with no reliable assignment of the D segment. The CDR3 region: CASSQDISGELFF. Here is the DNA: TGTGCCAGCAGCCAAGATATATCCGGGGAGCTGTTTTTT.